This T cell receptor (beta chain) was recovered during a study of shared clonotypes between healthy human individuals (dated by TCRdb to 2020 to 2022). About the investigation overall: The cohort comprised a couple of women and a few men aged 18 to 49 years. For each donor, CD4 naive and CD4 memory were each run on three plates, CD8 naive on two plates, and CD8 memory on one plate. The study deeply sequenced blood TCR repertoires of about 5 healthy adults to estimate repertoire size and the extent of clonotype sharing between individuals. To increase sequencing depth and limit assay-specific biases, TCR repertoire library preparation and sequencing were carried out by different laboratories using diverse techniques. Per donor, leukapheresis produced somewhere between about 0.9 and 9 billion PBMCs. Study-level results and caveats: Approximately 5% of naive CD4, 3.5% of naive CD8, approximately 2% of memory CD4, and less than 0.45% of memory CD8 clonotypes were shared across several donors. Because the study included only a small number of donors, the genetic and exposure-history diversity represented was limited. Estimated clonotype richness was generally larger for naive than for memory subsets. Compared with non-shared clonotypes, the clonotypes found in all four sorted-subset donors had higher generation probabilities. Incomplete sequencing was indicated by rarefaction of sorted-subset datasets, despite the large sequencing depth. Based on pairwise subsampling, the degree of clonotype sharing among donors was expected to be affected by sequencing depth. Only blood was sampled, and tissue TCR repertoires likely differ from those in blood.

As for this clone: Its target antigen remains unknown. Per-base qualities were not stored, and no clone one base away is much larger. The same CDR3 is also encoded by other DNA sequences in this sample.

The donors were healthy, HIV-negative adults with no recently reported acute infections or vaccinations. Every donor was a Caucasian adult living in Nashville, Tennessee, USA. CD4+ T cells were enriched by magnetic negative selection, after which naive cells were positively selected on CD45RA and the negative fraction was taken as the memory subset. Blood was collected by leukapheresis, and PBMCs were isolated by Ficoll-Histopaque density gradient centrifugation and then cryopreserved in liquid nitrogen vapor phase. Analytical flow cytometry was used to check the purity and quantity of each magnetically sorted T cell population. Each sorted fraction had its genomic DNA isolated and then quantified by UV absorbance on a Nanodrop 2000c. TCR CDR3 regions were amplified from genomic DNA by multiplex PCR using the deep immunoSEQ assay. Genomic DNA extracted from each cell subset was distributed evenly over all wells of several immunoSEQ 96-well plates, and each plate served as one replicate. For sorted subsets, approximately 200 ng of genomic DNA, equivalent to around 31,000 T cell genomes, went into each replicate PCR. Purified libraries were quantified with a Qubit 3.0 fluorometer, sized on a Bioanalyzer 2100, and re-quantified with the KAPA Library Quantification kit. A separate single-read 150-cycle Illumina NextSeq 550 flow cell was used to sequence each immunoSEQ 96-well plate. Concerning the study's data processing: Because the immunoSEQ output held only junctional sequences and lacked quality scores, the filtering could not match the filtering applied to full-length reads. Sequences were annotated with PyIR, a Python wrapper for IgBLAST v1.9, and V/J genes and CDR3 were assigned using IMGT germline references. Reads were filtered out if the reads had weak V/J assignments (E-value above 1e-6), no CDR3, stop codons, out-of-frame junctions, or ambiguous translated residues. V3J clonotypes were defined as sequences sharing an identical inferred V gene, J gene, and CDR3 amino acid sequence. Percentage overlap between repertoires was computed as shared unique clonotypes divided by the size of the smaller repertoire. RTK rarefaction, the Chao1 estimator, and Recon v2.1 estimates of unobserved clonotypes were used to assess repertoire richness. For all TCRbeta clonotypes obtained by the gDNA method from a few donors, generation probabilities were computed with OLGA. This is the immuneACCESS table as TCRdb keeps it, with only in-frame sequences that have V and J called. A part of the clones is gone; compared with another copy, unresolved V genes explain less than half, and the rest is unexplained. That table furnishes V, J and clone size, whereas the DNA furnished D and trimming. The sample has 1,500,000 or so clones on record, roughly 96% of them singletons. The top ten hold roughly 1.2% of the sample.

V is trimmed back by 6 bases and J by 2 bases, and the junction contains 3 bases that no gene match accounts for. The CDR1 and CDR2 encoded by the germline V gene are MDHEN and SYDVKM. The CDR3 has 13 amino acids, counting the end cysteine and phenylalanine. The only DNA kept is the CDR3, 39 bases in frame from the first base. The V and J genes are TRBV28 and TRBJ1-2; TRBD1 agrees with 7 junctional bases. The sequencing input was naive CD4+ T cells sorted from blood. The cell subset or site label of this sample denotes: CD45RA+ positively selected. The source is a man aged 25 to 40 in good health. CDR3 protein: CASSWDRNYGYTF. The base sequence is TGTGCCAGCAGCTGGGACAGAAACTATGGCTACACCTTC.